The next 18 T cell receptor beta chains were all read from a single sample in a study of blood T cells in healthy people across ages (dated by TCRdb to the mid-2010s). The method was 5' RACE. TCRdb names Illumina HiSeq 2500 as the instrument used. A second PCR of about 7 to 12 cycles was run with a J-beta primer mix and a sample-barcoded 5' primer. TCRdb reanalyzed the raw reads on its own, using fastp at Q25 for trimming and MiXCR for clone calling, and kept in-frame beta chains. A single entry per CDR3 protein holds the most common genes and DNA from its merged rows. The sample records 1.4 million to 1.5 million distinct CDR3 sequences, approximately 40% of which are singletons. The biggest ten clones account for 7.9% of the sample. Sequenced material: blood. These receptors came from a woman under 30 in good health.

This chain connects TRBV6-1 to TRBJ2-3; 9 nucleotides match TRBD2. CDR3 size: 17 residues. Germline V gene lookup returns CDR1 MNHNS and CDR2 SASEGT. V was clipped by 8 bases and J by 6 bases; unmatched bases: 18. The CDR3 nucleotides read TGTGCCAGCTCGGCCAGGGTAGCGGGGGATACGGGTGATACGCAGTATTTT. Amino acids: CASSARVAGDTGDTQYF.

V and J are TRBV9 and TRBJ2-7; D is perhaps TRBD2 (5 bases). CDR1 and CDR2 from the germline V gene are SGDLS and YYNGEE. V was pared by 3 bases and J by 0 bases, with 10 bases between. CDR3 size: 14 residues. The CDR3 nucleotides are TGTGCCAGCAGCGCCCAAGACTACTCCTACGAGCAGTACTTC. Translation gives CASSAQDYSYEQYF.

The V gene is TRBV7-8, the J gene TRBJ2-7, with unresolved D. Trimming took off 1 base at V and 1 base at J, with 14 bases between the two ends. The germline V gene encodes CDR1 SGHVS and CDR2 FQNEAQ. The CDR3 runs 16 residues. CDR3 DNA: TGTGCCAGCAGCTTAGAGGGAACGGTTAGGTCCTACGAGCAGTACTTC. Its protein is CASSLEGTVRSYEQYF.

The chain carries TRBV6-5 and TRBJ2-3; 8 bases map to TRBD1. V was clipped by 6 bases and J by 3 bases; unmatched bases: 11. The germline gives CDR1 MNHEY, CDR2 SVGAGI. CDR3 length: 16 amino acids. The CDR3 here is CASSPAGGGWTDTQYF. DNA for the CDR3: TGTGCCAGCAGCCCAGCAGGGGGCGGATGGACAGATACGCAGTATTTT.

This clonotype was seen a single time. This sequence joins TRBV11-2 and TRBJ1-4, with D hard to call. This CDR3 has 16 residues. Trimming shortened V by 5 bases and J by 7 bases, and 20 bases separated the two germline ends. Germline-derived CDR1 and CDR2 are SGHAT and FQNNGV. The CDR3 is CASSPSLSDFPEKLFF. CDR3 in DNA: TGTGCCAGCAGCCCCTCTTTGAGCGACTTCCCTGAAAAACTGTTTTTT.

Of note for this clonotype: A much larger clone differs by one base, so this may be a read error. This chain uses TRBV6-1 with TRBJ1-2, with no clear D. CDR1 and CDR2 from the germline V gene are MNHNS and SASEGT. This CDR3 is 14 amino acids long. The CDR3 loop is CVSSETAYTYGYTF. The CDR3 nucleotides are TGTGTCAGCAGTGAAACAGCATACACGTATGGCTACACCTTC.

The V gene is TRBV29-1, the J gene TRBJ2-7; 8 bases align to TRBD1. J lost 6 bases, V lost 8 bases, and 12 bases had no gene match. The CDR3 spans 13 residues. Germline CDR1 and CDR2: SQVTM and ANQGSEA. As DNA, the CDR3 is TGCAGCACTCGGACAGGGTTTAAGACCGAGCAGTACTTC. Amino acids: CSTRTGFKTEQYF.

The chain couples TRBV7-2 to TRBJ1-1; D remains unclear. The CDR3 has 14 amino acids. The V and J ends lost 3 bases and 1 base respectively, with 9 bases between them. In germline, CDR1 is SGHTA, CDR2 FQGNSA. The DNA for the CDR3 is TGTGCCAGCAGCTTTAGTTCTGGGAACACTGAAGCTTTCTTT. Its translation is CASSFSSGNTEAFF.

The gene calls are TRBV27 and TRBJ2-4; perhaps TRBD1 as D (7 bases). The CDR3 loop spans 17 amino acids. Germline values: CDR1 MNHEY, CDR2 SMNVEV (reference sequence). This CDR3 is CSTLGIPGGLAKNIQYF. The CDR3 bases are TGTTCTACTCTGGGGATACCAGGGGGGCTAGCCAAAAACATTCAGTACTTC.

This sequence joins TRBV12-3 or TRBV12-4 and TRBJ2-1; D remains unclear. The V end was cut by 6 bases, the J end by 0 bases, with 15 bases between. The CDR3 is made up of 16 amino acids. The CDR3 spells CASRMLVWSSYNEQFF. Here the CDR3 DNA reads TGTGCCAGCAGGATGTTGGTTTGGAGCTCCTACAATGAGCAGTTCTTC.

This clonotype appeared a few times. The chain is built from TRBV20-1 and TRBJ1-6; D unresolved. V lost 7 bases and J 10 bases, leaving 17 bases between the germline ends. The CDR3 length is 13 residues. Germline CDR1 and CDR2: DFQATT and SNEGSKA (reference sequence). CDR3 sequence: CSVGGSLGSPLHF. CDR3 coding DNA: TGCAGTGTTGGAGGGAGTCTAGGGTCACCCCTCCACTTT.

This clonotype was counted between two and nine times. The V gene is TRBV7-2, the J gene TRBJ2-7; 11 nucleotides match TRBD1. The V segment lost 1 base and the J segment 3 bases; nucleotides outside the gene matches: 2. The V gene's germline CDR1 is SGHTA and CDR2 FQGNSA. The CDR3 contains 15 residues. In DNA, the CDR3 is TGTGCCAGCAGCTTAGTTGGGACAGGGGGCTACGAGCAGTACTTC. This codes for CASSLVGTGGYEQYF.

This clonotype has a handful of counts. The chain carries TRBV7-9 and TRBJ1-5; the D gene is possibly TRBD1 (6 bases). Per the germline V gene, CDR1 is SEHNR and CDR2 is FQNEAQ (reference sequence). This CDR3 is 15 amino acids long. Trimming pared 5 bases from V and 6 bases from J, leaving 17 bases between. The DNA for the CDR3 is TGTGCCAGCAGCCGAGGGGCAGGGGTTCTTCAGCCCCAGCATTTT. Its translation: CASSRGAGVLQPQHF.

This clonotype has only a few counts. This chain joins TRBV29-1 and TRBJ1-1; D remains unclear. The CDR3 spans 14 residues. Germline V lookup: CDR1 SQVTM, CDR2 ANQGSEA. The V gene lost 4 bases and the J gene lost 0 bases, with 12 bases spanning the gap. CDR3 bases: TGCAGCGTTGTAGAACGGCACCTGAACACTGAAGCTTTCTTT. As protein: CSVVERHLNTEAFF.

V and J are TRBV20-1 and TRBJ1-4; D unclear. The CDR3 extends over 16 amino acids. The V and J ends lost 1 base and 0 bases respectively, with 12 bases between them. Germline-derived CDR1 and CDR2 are DFQATT and SNEGSKA (reference sequence). The DNA of the CDR3 is TGCAGTGCTAGAGCCGGGAAGCTCCCAACTAATGAAAAACTGTTTTTT. It encodes CSARAGKLPTNEKLFF.

V and J are TRBV3-1 and TRBJ1-1, with D possibly being TRBD1 (5 bases). Trimming took off 5 bases at V and 1 base at J, with 14 bases between the two ends. CDR1 and CDR2 from the germline V gene are LGHDT and YNNKEL (reference sequence). CDR3 size: 15 residues. The CDR3 loop is CASSAAGRGNTEAFF. In DNA, the CDR3 is TGTGCCAGCAGCGCGGCAGGGCGGGGGAACACTGAAGCTTTCTTT.

This clonotype has just a few counts. The chain recombines TRBV7-2 with TRBJ2-5; TRBD2 agrees at 9 bases. The CDR3 spans 18 residues. Germline CDR1 SGHTA, CDR2 FQGNSA. The ends lost 1 base at V and 2 bases at J; junction bases unmatched: 11. The CDR3 nucleotides read TGTGCCAGCAGCTTAGGAGGACTAGCGAGAGGGGCACAAGAGACCCAGTACTTC. This encodes CASSLGGLARGAQETQYF. The full variable domain, its missing parts supplied by reference TRBV7-2 and TRBJ2-5, is GAGVSQSPSNKVTEKGKDVELRCDPISGHTALYWYRQSLGQGLEFLIYFQGNSAPDKSGLPSDRFSAERTGGSVSTLTIQRTQQEDSAVYLCASSLGGLARGAQETQYFGPGTRLLVL.

The table lists this clonotype with a few counts. The chain combines TRBV2 with TRBJ2-4; D is undetermined. The closer fit of TRBJ2-7 to the DNA end suggests the J call may be wrong. Germline CDR1 SNHLY, CDR2 FYNNEI. CDR3 length: 11 amino acids. CDR3 region: CASSGLREQYF. CDR3 nucleotides: TGTGCCAGCAGTGGACTGCGCGAGCAGTACTTC.